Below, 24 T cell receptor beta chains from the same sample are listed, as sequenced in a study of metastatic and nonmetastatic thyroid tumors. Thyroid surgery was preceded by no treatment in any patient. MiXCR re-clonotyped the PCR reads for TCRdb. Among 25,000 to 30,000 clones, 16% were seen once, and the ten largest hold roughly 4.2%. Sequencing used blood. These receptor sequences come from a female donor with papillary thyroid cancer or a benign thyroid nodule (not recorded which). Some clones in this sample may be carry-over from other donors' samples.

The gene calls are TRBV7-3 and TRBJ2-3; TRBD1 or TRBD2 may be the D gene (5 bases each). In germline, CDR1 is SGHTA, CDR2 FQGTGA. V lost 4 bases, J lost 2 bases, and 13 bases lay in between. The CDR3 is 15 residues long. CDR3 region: CASSYVGAITDTQYF. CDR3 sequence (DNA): TGTGCCAGCAGCTACGTCGGGGCTATCACAGATACGCAGTATTTT.

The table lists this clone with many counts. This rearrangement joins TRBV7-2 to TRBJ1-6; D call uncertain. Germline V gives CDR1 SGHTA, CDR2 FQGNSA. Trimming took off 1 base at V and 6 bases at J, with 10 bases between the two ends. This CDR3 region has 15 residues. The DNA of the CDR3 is TGTGCCAGCAGCTTAGACGTGGGAGGTAATTCACCCCTCCACTTT. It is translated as CASSLDVGGNSPLHF.

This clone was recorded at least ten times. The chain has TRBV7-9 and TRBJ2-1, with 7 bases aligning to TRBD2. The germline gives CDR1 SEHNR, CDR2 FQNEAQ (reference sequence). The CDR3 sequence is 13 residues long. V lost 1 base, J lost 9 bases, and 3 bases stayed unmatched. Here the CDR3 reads CASSLGREGEQFF. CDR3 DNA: TGTGCCAGCAGCTTAGGTAGGGAGGGTGAGCAGTTCTTC.

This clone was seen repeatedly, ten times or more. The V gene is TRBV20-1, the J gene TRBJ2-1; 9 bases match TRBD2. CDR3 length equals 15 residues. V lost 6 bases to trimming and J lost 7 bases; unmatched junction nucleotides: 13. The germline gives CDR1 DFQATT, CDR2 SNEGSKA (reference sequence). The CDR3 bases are TGCAGTGCAGTAGTGGCGGCTAGCGGGAAGAATGAGCAGTTCTTC. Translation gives CSAVVAASGKNEQFF.

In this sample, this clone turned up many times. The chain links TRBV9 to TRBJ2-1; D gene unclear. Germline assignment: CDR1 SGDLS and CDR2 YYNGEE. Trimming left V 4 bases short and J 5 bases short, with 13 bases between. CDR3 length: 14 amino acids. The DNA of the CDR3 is TGTGCCAGCAGCTACTCCGGGCACAACAATGAGCAGTTCTTC. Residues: CASSYSGHNNEQFF.

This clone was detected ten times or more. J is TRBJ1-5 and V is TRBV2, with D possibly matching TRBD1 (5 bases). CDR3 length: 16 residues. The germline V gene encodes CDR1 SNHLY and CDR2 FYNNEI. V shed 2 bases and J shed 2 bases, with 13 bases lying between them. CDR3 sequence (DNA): TGTGCCAGCAGTGAATCGGGGGGAGGGGGCAATCAGCCCCAGCATTTT. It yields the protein CASSESGGGGNQPQHF.

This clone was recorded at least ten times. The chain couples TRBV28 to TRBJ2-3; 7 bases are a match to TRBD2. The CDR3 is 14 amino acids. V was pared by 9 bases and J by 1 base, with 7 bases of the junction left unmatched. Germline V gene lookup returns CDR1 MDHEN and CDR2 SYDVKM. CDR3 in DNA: TGTGCCAGTATACCTAGCGGTGGCACAGATACGCAGTATTTT. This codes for CASIPSGGTDTQYF.

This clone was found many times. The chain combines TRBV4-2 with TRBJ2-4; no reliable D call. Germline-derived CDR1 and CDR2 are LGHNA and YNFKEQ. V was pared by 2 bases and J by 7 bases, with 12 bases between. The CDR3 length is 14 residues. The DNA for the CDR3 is TGTGCCAGCAGCCAAAGGACGGATTTGAACATTCAGTACTTC. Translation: CASSQRTDLNIQYF.

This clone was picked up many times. CDR3 amino acids: CASSLGGPNEQFF. The CDR3 nucleotides are TGTGCCAGCAGCTTAGGGGGACCCAATGAGCAGTTCTTC. The chain is built from TRBV7-9 and TRBJ2-1; either TRBD1 or TRBD2 may fit D (5 bases each). There are 13 residues in the CDR3. Germline assignment: CDR1 SEHNR and CDR2 FQNEAQ (reference sequence). The ends were cut back, 1 base at V and 6 bases at J, with 7 bases in the middle.

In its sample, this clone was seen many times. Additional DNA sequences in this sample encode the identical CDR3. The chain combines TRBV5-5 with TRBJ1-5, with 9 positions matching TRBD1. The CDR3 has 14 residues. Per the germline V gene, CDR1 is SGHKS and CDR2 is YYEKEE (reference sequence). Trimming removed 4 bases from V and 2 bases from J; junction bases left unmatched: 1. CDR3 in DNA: TGTGCCAGCAGCGACAGGGGGGGCAATCAGCCCCAGCATTTT. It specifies CASSDRGGNQPQHF.

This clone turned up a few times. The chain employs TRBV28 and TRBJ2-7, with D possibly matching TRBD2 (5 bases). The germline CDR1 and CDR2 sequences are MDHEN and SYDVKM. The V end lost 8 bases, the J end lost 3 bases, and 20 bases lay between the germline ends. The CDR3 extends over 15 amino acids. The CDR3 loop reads CASGSTTRYHYEQYF. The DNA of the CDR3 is TGTGCCAGCGGATCGACTACCAGATATCACTACGAGCAGTACTTC.

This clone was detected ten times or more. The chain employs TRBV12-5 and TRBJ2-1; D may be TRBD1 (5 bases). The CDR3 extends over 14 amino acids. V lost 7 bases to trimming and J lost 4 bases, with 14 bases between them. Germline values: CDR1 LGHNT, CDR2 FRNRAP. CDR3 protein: CASAMGLQYNEQFF. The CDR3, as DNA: TGTGCTAGTGCCATGGGGCTGCAATACAATGAGCAGTTCTTC. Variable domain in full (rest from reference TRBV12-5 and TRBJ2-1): DARVTQTPRHKVTEMGQEVTMRCQPILGHNTVFWYRQTMMQGLELLAYFRNRAPLDDSGMPKDRFSAEMPDATLATLKIQPSEPRDSAVYFCASAMGLQYNEQFFGPGTRLTVL.

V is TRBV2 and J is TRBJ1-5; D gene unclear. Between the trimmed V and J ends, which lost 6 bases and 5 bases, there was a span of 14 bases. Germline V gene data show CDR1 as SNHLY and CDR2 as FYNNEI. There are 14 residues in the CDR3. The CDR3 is CASSLDTRYQPQHF. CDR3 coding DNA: TGTGCCAGCAGCCTTGACACCCGCTATCAGCCCCAGCATTTT. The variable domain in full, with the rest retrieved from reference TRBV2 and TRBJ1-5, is EPEVTQTPSHQVTQMGQEVILRCVPISNHLYFYWYRQILGQKVEFLVSFYNNEISEKSEIFDDQFSVERPDGSNFTLKIRSTKLEDSAMYFCASSLDTRYQPQHFGDGTRLSIL.

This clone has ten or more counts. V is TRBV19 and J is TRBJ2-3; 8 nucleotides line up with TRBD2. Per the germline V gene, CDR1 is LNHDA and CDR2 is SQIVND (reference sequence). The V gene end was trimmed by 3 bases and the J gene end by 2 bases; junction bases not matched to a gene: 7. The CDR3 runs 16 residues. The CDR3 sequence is CASSIPSGGSTDTQYF. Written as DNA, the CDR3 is TGTGCCAGTAGTATTCCATCGGGAGGGTCCACAGATACGCAGTATTTT.

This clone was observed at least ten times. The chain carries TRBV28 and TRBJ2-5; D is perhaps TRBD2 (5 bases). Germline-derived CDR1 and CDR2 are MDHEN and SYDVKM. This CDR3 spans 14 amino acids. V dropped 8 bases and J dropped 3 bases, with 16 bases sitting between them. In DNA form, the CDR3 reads TGTGCCAGCCGAAACGACTACGGGGAAGAGACCCAGTACTTC. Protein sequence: CASRNDYGEETQYF.

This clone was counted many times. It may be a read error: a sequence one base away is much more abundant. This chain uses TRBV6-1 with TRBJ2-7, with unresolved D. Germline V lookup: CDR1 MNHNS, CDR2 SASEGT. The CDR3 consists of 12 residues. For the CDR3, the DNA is TGTGCCAGCAGCGGGTACTCCTACGAGCAGCACTTC. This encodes CASSGYSYEQHF.

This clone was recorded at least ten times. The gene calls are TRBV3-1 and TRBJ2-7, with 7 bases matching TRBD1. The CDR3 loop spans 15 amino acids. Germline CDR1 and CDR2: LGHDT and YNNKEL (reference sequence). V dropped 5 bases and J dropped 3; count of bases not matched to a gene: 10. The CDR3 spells CASSGETGLSYEQYF. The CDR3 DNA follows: TGTGCCAGCAGCGGGGAGACAGGGCTGAGCTACGAGCAGTACTTC.

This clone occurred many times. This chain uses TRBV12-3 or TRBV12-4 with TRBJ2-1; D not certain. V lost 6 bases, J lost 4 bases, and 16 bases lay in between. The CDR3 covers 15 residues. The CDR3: CASRPRGGAYNEQFF. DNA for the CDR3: TGTGCCAGCAGGCCGAGAGGCGGTGCTTACAATGAGCAGTTCTTC.

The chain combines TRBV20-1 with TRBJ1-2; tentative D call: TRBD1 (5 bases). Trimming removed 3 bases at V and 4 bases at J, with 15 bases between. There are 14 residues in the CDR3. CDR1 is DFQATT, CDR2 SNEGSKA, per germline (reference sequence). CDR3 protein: CSARGIWGGYGYTF. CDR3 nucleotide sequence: TGCAGTGCTAGGGGGATCTGGGGCGGCTATGGCTACACCTTC.

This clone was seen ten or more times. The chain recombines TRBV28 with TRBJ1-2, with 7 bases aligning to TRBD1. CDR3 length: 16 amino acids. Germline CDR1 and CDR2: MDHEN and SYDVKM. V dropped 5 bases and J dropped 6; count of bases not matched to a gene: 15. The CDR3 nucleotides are TGTGCCAGCAGTCCCCCTCCAGGGGGGGGGAGGCATGGCTACACCTTC. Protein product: CASSPPPGGGRHGYTF.

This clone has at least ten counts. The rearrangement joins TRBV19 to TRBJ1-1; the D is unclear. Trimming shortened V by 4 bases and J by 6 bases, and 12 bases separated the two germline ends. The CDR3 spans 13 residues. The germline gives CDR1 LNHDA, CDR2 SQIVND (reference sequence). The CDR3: CASSNLGTAEAFF. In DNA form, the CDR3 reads TGTGCCAGTAGTAATTTAGGAACGGCTGAAGCTTTCTTT.

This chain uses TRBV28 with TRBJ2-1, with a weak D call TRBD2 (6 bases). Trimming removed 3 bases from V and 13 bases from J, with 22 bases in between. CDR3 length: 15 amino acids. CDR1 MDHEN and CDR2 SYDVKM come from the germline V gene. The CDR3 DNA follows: TGTGCCAGCAGTTTCCGGGAGAGCTCCTACAATAATCAGTTCTTC. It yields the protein CASSFRESSYNNQFF.

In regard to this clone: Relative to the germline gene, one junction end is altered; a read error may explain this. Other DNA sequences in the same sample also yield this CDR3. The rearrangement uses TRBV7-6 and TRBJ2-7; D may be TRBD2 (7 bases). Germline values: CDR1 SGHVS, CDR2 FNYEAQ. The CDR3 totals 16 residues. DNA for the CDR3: TGTGCAAGCAGCAACGAGCGGGACACAACACCCTACGAGCAGTACTTC. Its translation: CASSNERDTTPYEQYF.

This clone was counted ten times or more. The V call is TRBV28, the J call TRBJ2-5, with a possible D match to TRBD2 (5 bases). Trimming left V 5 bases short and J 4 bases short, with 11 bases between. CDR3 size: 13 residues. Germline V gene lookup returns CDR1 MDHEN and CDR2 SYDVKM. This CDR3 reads CASSGLALETQYF. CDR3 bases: TGTGCCAGCAGTGGGCTAGCTTTAGAGACCCAGTACTTC.